This TCR beta chain was sequenced in a study of blood T cell repertoires in COVID-19 (dated by TCRdb to the early 2020s). Context from the whole study: Samples covering the acute and convalescent phases of COVID-19 were provided by collaborators in the United States, Italy and Spain. The material from the prospective study consisted of cDNA or gDNA derived from T cells, B-cell-depleted T cells, or PBMCs. The dataset comprised deeply sampled blood TCRbeta repertoires from subjects exposed to, actively infected with, or recovered from COVID-19. The repertoires were released in a freely available public database intended as a resource for research on the immune response to SARS-CoV-2. The samples were drawn from the first 160 participants of the ongoing ImmuneRACE study and from 950 to 1,500 subjects provided by 6 global collaborators. Nearly every sample came with metadata listing a de-identified subject ID, COVID-19 status, age in years and sex. Where available, HLA class I and class II types were obtained from metadata supplied by the sample provider rather than from assay-based typing. What the study reported, not specific to this receptor: The quantity of clinical and demographic metadata differed by source and by participant and was supplied without curation.

From the germline V gene (reference sequence), CDR1 is GTSNPN and CDR2 is SVGIG. Trimming accounts for 4 bases at V and 5 bases at J, while the number of junction bases matched to no gene is 5. There are 13 amino acids in the CDR3, from cysteine to phenylalanine inclusive. The CDR3 DNA has 39 bases and is translated from base 1. The immunoSEQ Assay, a bias-controlled multiplex PCR, was used to amplify TCRbeta CDR3 regions from genomic DNA. In the original analysis: Nucleated cell counts per sample were estimated from amplification of reference gene primers within the assay. To quantify the absolute abundance of each unique TCRbeta CDR3 rearrangement, sequence reads were collapsed and filtered. For each sample, productive Simpson clonality was calculated as the square root of Simpson's diversity index over productive rearrangements. Sourced from immuneACCESS, this table was stored by TCRdb with only in-frame sequences that have V and J called. A share of the clones is absent; for the studies checked, an unresolved V gene accounts for under half, and the remainder has no known explanation. V, J and clone size are those of that table, while D and trimming were read from the DNA. In all, the sample holds nearly 80,000 clones, and roughly 80% of those were seen once. Together, the top ten hold about 35% of the sample.

The collaborating institutions used their own protocols to collect whole blood in K2EDTA tubes. For TCRbeta analysis, collaborators shipped samples in one of three forms: frozen whole blood, isolated PBMCs, or DNA extracted from either of those sample types. About this clone itself: No cognate antigen has been identified for it. No qualities accompany the bases; no much larger clone lies one base away.

The specimen was peripheral blood. Here the chain combines TRBV30 and TRBJ2-1; 7 junctional bases match TRBD1. This clonotype was sampled from a woman between 65 and 79 years old with acute or convalescent COVID-19. The DNA is as follows: TGTGCCTGGATAGGGGGCGCGCACAATGAGCAGTTCTTC. This gives the protein CAWIGGAHNEQFF.